Each of the 24 T cell receptor beta chains below was sequenced from the same sample in a study of CD8 T cells in Susac syndrome (dated by TCRdb to the late 2010s). The library was generated by the immunoSEQ multiplex PCR assay. RNA was extracted using the RNeasy kit, and 0.5 to 1 microgram was reverse transcribed with random hexamers. TCRdb redid the processing of the public reads, applying fastp at Q25 and MiXCR, and retained in-frame beta chains. Every entry covers one CDR3 protein and lists the most common genes and DNA from its rows. Present in this sample are 400,000 or so distinct CDR3 sequences, around 85% of which were seen just once. The ten top clones hold under 0.15% of the sample. The sample taken for sequencing was CD8+ T cells from PBMCs. These TCRs come from a human donor with multiple sclerosis.

The chain is built from TRBV11-2 and TRBJ1-1; D is possibly TRBD1 (5 bases). V lost 8 bases, J lost 1 base, and 8 bases lay in between. The germline V gene encodes CDR1 SGHAT and CDR2 FQNNGV. The CDR3 has 12 amino acids. CDR3 sequence (DNA): TGTGCCAGCGGCAGGGAGAACACTGAAGCTTTCTTT. Encoded protein: CASGRENTEAFF.

This clonotype was counted a single time. V usage is TRBV6-6 and J usage is TRBJ2-7, with TRBD2 matching over 7 bases. Germline assignment: CDR1 MNHNY and CDR2 SVGAGI (reference sequence). V trimming: 2 bases; J trimming: 5 bases; junction bases outside the gene matches: 6. There are 14 residues in the CDR3. Written as DNA, the CDR3 is TGTGCCAGCAGTTACGGGGAGGGCTTCGACGAGCAGTACTTC. Its protein is CASSYGEGFDEQYF.

The chain combines TRBV29-1 with TRBJ2-3; tentatively, D is TRBD2 (7 bases). Trimming removed 3 bases from V and 3 bases from J, with 13 bases in between. The CDR3 loop spans 14 amino acids. Germline V gene sequence: CDR1 SQVTM, CDR2 ANQGSEA. The CDR3 DNA reads as TGCAGCGTTGACGGCGGGGGCGGGACAGATACGCAGTATTTT. Translated, it gives CSVDGGGGTDTQYF.

J is TRBJ2-1 and V is TRBV6-1; 12 bases align to TRBD2. Trimming at V came to 7 bases and at J to 0 bases, leaving 10 bases not matched to a gene. Germline values: CDR1 MNHNS, CDR2 SASEGT. The CDR3 contains 18 residues. In nucleotides, the CDR3 is TGTGCCAGCAATCCCGGGACTAGCGGGTCCTACTCCTACAATGAGCAGTTCTTC. This encodes CASNPGTSGSYSYNEQFF.

The sample holds one count of this clonotype. The chain combines TRBV27 with TRBJ1-1; no definite D call. V lost 7 bases and J lost 8, with 17 bases in between. Looked up from germline, CDR1 is MNHEY and CDR2 is SMNVEV (reference sequence). The CDR3 spans 13 residues. The CDR3 DNA is TGTGCCAGCAAAAGACCCGCCGCCCCCGAAGCTTTCTTT. As protein: CASKRPAAPEAFF.

This chain uses TRBV27 with TRBJ2-2, with TRBD2 matching 9 bases. Germline assignment: CDR1 MNHEY and CDR2 SMNVEV (reference sequence). The V segment lost 3 bases and the J segment 4 bases; nucleotides outside the gene matches: 6. This CDR3 is built from 16 residues. As DNA, the CDR3 is TGTGCCAGCAGTTTGAGCGGGAGGACACCCACCGGGGAGCTGTTTTTT. Its translation is CASSLSGRTPTGELFF.

The chain couples TRBV20-1 to TRBJ2-1, with 10 nucleotides matching TRBD2. Germline CDR1 reads DFQATT; CDR2 reads SNEGSKA (reference sequence). The CDR3 is 13 residues long. V lost 7 bases to trimming and J lost 6 bases; unmatched junction nucleotides: 6. The CDR3 protein is CSVLAGEGNEQFF. The CDR3 DNA follows: TGCAGTGTCCTAGCGGGAGAAGGCAATGAGCAGTTCTTC.

The rearrangement uses TRBV7-9 and TRBJ2-7, with D maybe TRBD1 (6 bases). Looked up from germline, CDR1 is SEHNR and CDR2 is FQNEAQ (reference sequence). This CDR3 is 17 amino acids long. V gave up 5 bases and J gave up 2 bases, with 22 bases separating them. The CDR3 nucleotides read TGTGCCAGCAGCCCACCCGGACAGAGTGAACGGACCTACGAGCAGTACTTC. Translation gives CASSPPGQSERTYEQYF.

The rearrangement links TRBV7-2 to TRBJ2-3; TRBD2 matches at 8 bases. CDR1 and CDR2 from the germline V gene are SGHTA and FQGNSA. The trim removed 5 bases at V and 4 bases at J, leaving 11 bases unmatched. This CDR3 has 16 amino acids. The CDR3 DNA is TGTGCCAGCAGCCTGGATTCGGGGGGGGCCCCAGATACGCAGTATTTT. This translates into CASSLDSGGAPDTQYF.

The rearrangement joins TRBV29-1 to TRBJ2-1; 10 nucleotides align to TRBD2. Germline trimming cut 4 bases from V and 7 bases from J; bases unmatched to any gene: 4. Germline V gene sequence: CDR1 SQVTM, CDR2 ANQGSEA. The CDR3 consists of 13 residues. DNA for the CDR3: TGCAGCGTTGGGTTGGGACTAGCGAATGAGCAGTTCTTC. Translating it yields CSVGLGLANEQFF.

This clonotype appeared a single time. The CDR3 reads CASSPPGGGSYEQYF. For the CDR3, the DNA is TGTGCCAGCAGTCCCCCGGGCGGAGGGAGCTACGAGCAGTACTTC. This sequence joins TRBV27 and TRBJ2-7, with D perhaps matching TRBD2 (6 bases). The CDR3 extends over 15 amino acids. Germline values: CDR1 MNHEY, CDR2 SMNVEV (reference sequence). V was shortened by 5 bases and J by 3 bases, with 17 bases between the two germline ends.

This clonotype has more than one count but fewer than ten. The chain combines TRBV6-5 with TRBJ2-5, with 10 bases aligning to TRBD2. The V and J ends lost 0 bases and 6 bases, in that order; junction bases with no gene match: 4. This CDR3 has 15 residues. Germline V gene lookup returns CDR1 MNHEY and CDR2 SVGAGI. The CDR3 DNA follows: TGTGCCAGCAGTTACTCTCCTAGCGGGAGACAGACCCAGTACTTC. It encodes CASSYSPSGRQTQYF.

V is TRBV27 and J is TRBJ2-5, with D possibly TRBD1 on 6 matching bases. This CDR3 is built from 15 residues. V gave up 4 bases and J gave up 1 base, with 13 bases separating them. Germline V gene sequence: CDR1 MNHEY, CDR2 SMNVEV (reference sequence). The CDR3 sequence: CASSWGQQGQETQYF. The CDR3 DNA is TGTGCCAGCAGTTGGGGACAACAGGGCCAAGAGACCCAGTACTTC.

The rearrangement uses TRBV19 and TRBJ1-4, with 8 bases fitting TRBD1. There are 17 residues in the CDR3. With V trimmed by 7 bases and J by 0 bases, 10 bases remained unmatched. Per the germline V gene, CDR1 is LNHDA and CDR2 is SQIVND (reference sequence). The CDR3 DNA is TGTGCCAGTACCGCTCAAGGACAGGGAACAACTAATGAAAAACTGTTTTTT. This translates into CASTAQGQGTTNEKLFF.

The V and J genes are TRBV20-1 and TRBJ1-5, with D unclear. The length of the CDR3 is 14 residues. Trimming left V 3 bases short and J 0 bases short, with 9 bases between. The germline V gene has CDR1 DFQATT and CDR2 SNEGSKA (reference sequence). The CDR3 DNA follows: TGCAGTGCTAGCGCGGTGTTTAGCAATCAGCCCCAGCATTTT. Its translation is CSASAVFSNQPQHF.

CDR3 residues: CASSYSRTADSNQPQYF. Here the CDR3 DNA reads TGTGCCAGCAGTTATTCCCGGACAGCGGATAGCAATCAGCCCCAGTATTTT. The chain joins TRBV6-8 to TRBJ1-5, with TRBD1 as a possible D gene (6 bases). The DNA end is more similar to TRBJ2-3, so the J call may be wrong. This CDR3 is built from 17 residues. Germline loops: CDR1 MNHGY, CDR2 SAAAGT.

The V call is TRBV27, the J call TRBJ2-3; 10 nucleotides match TRBD1. V dropped 4 bases and J dropped 2; count of bases not matched to a gene: 15. The CDR3 has 19 residues. CDR1 is MNHEY, CDR2 SMNVEV, per germline (reference sequence). For the CDR3, the DNA is TGTGCCAGCAGTTCGGGACAGGGGCCCGACGCAAGCCACACAGATACGCAGTATTTT. Translated: CASSSGQGPDASHTDTQYF.

V gene TRBV4-1 combines with J gene TRBJ1-4; a weak D match, TRBD1 (5 bases). V was pared by 0 bases and J by 3 bases, with 8 bases between. Per the germline V gene, CDR1 is MGHRA and CDR2 is YSYEKL. The CDR3 totals 15 residues. CDR3 DNA: TGCGCCAGCAGCCAAGAATTGACAGCTAATGAAAAACTGTTTTTT. Its translation is CASSQELTANEKLFF.

This chain uses TRBV2 with TRBJ2-3, with D perhaps matching TRBD1 (6 bases). The CDR3 totals 15 residues. Germline CDR1 SNHLY, CDR2 FYNNEI. The V and J ends lost 2 bases and 6 bases respectively, with 15 bases between them. CDR3 region: CASSELAGVMDTQYF. The CDR3 coding sequence is TGTGCCAGCAGTGAATTGGCAGGGGTTATGGATACGCAGTATTTT.

V usage is TRBV28 and J usage is TRBJ2-2, with D unresolved. Looked up from germline, CDR1 is MDHEN and CDR2 is SYDVKM. The V gene lost 2 bases and the J gene lost 2 bases, with 24 bases spanning the gap. The CDR3 sequence is 20 residues long. CDR3 coding DNA: TGTGCCAGCAGTTTAAGTTTGCGGACGCGGCCAATGGTTAACACCGGGGAGCTGTTTTTT. Its translation is CASSLSLRTRPMVNTGELFF.

This chain uses TRBV6-1 with TRBJ1-1; no clear D. V lost 7 bases and J 7 bases, leaving 13 bases between the germline ends. The germline V gene has CDR1 MNHNS and CDR2 SASEGT. This CDR3 contains 12 residues. The CDR3 DNA follows: TGTGCCAGCACAATTACGAGACATGAAGCTTTCTTT. Amino acid sequence: CASTITRHEAFF.

This chain's CDR3 is CAWKGAQVLPYEQYF. The CDR3 DNA reads TGTGCCTGGAAGGGAGCCCAGGTTTTGCCCTACGAGCAGTACTTC. The chain employs TRBV30 and TRBJ2-7; weak D call: TRBD2 (5 bases). Germline-derived CDR1 and CDR2 are GTSNPN and SVGIG (reference sequence). The CDR3 extends over 15 amino acids. V lost 4 bases and J 2 bases, leaving 18 bases between the germline ends.

The gene calls are TRBV5-1 and TRBJ2-7; tentatively, D is TRBD1 (6 bases). Trimming cost V 4 bases and J 4 bases, with 15 bases left between them. The germline CDR1 and CDR2 sequences are SGHRS and YFSETQ. The CDR3 extends over 14 amino acids. The CDR3 loop reads CASSENRVYYEQYF. CDR3 in DNA: TGCGCCAGCAGCGAAAACAGGGTCTATTACGAGCAGTACTTC.

V is TRBV20-1 and J is TRBJ2-3; no clear D gene. Trimming took 4 bases from V and 2 from J, leaving 16 bases between them. Germline CDR1 DFQATT, CDR2 SNEGSKA (reference sequence). This CDR3 is 15 amino acids long. The CDR3 coding sequence is TGCAGTGCTAAACTGCTCTCTCCCTTCACAGATACGCAGTATTTT. Its protein is CSAKLLSPFTDTQYF.